This T cell receptor beta chain is drawn from a study of control samples from healthy donors and cancer patients. This CDR3 is built from 16 residues. Germline V gene sequence: CDR1 LGHNA, CDR2 YNFKEQ. Trimming cost V 0 bases and J 5 bases, with 14 bases left between them. TCRdb's table, derived via immunoSEQ multiplex PCR, lists solely in-frame clones and lacks some. Here the sample spans fewer than 500,000 clones, around 90% being singletons. Sequenced material: PBMCs. This receptor was taken from a man aged 40-55 years with head and neck cancer. The chain recombines TRBV4-2 with TRBJ2-1, with D tentatively TRBD2 (6 bases). In DNA form, the CDR3 reads TGTGCCAGCAGCCAAGATCCCCCCGGGAGTAACAATGAGCAGTTCTTC. Protein product: CASSQDPPGSNNEQFF.